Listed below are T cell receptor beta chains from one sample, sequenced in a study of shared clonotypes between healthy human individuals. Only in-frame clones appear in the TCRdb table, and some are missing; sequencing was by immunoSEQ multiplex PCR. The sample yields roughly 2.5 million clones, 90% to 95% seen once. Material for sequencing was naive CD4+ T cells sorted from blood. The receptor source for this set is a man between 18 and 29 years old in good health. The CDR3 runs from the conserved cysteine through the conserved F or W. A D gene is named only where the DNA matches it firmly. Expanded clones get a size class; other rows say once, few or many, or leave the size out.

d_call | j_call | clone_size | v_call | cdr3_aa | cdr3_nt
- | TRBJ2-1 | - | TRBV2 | CASRELPEDEQFF | TGTGCCAGCAGGGAGCTCCCGGAGGATGAGCAGTTCTTC
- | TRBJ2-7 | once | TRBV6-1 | CASSDSAGSSYEQYF | TGTGCCAGCAGTGATTCGGCAGGGAGCTCCTACGAGCAGTACTTC
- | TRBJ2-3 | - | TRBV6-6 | CASSYPGATDTQYF | TGTGCCAGCAGTTACCCGGGGGCCACAGATACGCAGTATTTT
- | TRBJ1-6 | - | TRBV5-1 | CASSLSAPGNSPLHF | TGCGCCAGCAGCTTGTCGGCTCCGGGTAATTCACCCCTCCACTTT
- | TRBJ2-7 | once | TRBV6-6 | CASSYSSVGVYEQYF | TGTGCCAGCAGTTACTCGAGTGTGGGGGTCTACGAGCAGTACTTC
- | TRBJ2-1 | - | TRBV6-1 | CASTTGGVGNEQFF | TGTGCCAGCACTACAGGGGGGGTGGGCAATGAGCAGTTCTTC
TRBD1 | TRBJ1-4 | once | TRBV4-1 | CASSSSRTGGEKLFF | TGCGCCAGCAGCTCTTCCCGGACAGGGGGTGAAAAACTGTTTTTT
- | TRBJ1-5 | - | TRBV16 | CASREPTVSSNQPQHF | TGTGCCAGCAGAGAACCCACCGTCTCTAGCAATCAGCCCCAGCATTTT
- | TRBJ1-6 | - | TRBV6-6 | CASSYGGADNSPLHF | TGTGCCAGCAGTTACGGGGGGGCTGATAATTCACCCCTCCACTTT
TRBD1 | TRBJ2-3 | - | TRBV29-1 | CSVRGQTDTQYF | TGCAGCGTGAGGGGACAGACAGATACGCAGTATTTT
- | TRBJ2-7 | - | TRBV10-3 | CAISERMGVLPDEQYF | TGTGCCATCAGTGAGAGGATGGGAGTCCTTCCTGACGAGCAGTACTTC
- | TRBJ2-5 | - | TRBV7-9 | CASSLGWGGETQYF | TGTGCCAGCAGCTTAGGGTGGGGAGGAGAGACCCAGTACTTC
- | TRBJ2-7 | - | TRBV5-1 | CASSLEAYEQYF | TGCGCCAGCAGCTTGGAGGCCTACGAGCAGTACTTC
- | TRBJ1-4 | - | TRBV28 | CASSRPGVGVGEKLFF | TGTGCCAGCAGTCGGCCGGGGGTAGGGGTCGGAGAAAAACTGTTTTTT
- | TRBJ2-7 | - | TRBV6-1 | CASSESVAQYF | TGTGCCAGCAGTGAGTCGGTGGCGCAGTACTTC
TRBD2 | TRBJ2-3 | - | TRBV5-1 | CASSLTTSGSTDTQYF | TGCGCCAGCAGCTTGACGACTAGCGGGAGCACAGATACGCAGTATTTT
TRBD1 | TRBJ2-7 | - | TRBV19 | CASSPGQGAYEQYF | TGTGCCAGTAGTCCGGGACAGGGTGCCTACGAGCAGTACTTC
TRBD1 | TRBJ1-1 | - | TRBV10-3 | CAISESQGEGEAFF | TGTGCCATCAGTGAGTCACAGGGGGAAGGTGAAGCTTTCTTT
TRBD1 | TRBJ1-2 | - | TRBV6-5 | CASSYSAGGYGYTF | TGTGCCAGCAGTTATTCCGCAGGGGGCTATGGCTACACCTTC
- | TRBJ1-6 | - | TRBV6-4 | CASSDGAQAPLHF | TGTGCCAGCAGTGACGGGGCGCAGGCACCCCTCCACTTT
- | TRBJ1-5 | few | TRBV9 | CASSPTPGNQPQHF | TGTGCCAGCAGCCCGACCCCGGGGAATCAGCCCCAGCATTTT
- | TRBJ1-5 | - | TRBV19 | CASSPRSDRSNQPQHF | TGTGCCAGTAGTCCCAGATCCGACAGAAGCAATCAGCCCCAGCATTTT
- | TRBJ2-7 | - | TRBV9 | CASSVWRGNYEQYF | TGTGCCAGCAGCGTATGGCGAGGAAACTACGAGCAGTACTTC
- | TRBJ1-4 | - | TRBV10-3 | CAISEMLGQPSTNEKLFF | TGTGCCATCAGTGAGATGCTCGGACAGCCTTCAACTAATGAAAAACTGTTTTTT
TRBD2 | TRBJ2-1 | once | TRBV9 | CASSVEAGGHNEQFF | TGTGCCAGCAGCGTAGAAGCGGGGGGCCACAATGAGCAGTTCTTC
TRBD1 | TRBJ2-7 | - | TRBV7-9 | CASSSEDRGWKYF | TGTGCCAGCAGCTCAGAAGACAGGGGATGGAAGTACTTC
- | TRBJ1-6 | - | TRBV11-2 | CASSLVVGSPLHF | TGTGCCAGCAGCTTAGTGGTGGGTTCACCCCTCCACTTT
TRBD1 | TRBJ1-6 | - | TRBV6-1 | CASSEGTGYNSPLHF | TGTGCCAGCAGTGAAGGGACAGGGTATAATTCACCCCTCCACTTT
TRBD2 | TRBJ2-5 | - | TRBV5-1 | CASSLLASGGQETQYF | TGCGCCAGCAGCTTGTTGGCTAGCGGAGGCCAAGAGACCCAGTACTTC
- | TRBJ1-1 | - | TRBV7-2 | CASSSYGENTEAFF | TGTGCCAGCAGCTCATATGGGGAGAACACTGAAGCTTTCTTT
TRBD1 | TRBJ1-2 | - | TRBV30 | CAWGTGYGYTF | TGTGCCTGGGGGACAGGCTATGGCTACACCTTC
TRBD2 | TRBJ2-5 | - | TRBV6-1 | CASLKNGGQETQYF | TGTGCCAGCTTAAAAAACGGGGGGCAAGAGACCCAGTACTTC
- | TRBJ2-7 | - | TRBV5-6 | CASSPWTDSYEQYF | TGTGCCAGCAGCCCCTGGACGGACTCCTACGAGCAGTACTTC
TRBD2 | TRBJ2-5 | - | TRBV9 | CASSPGLAGGLSGEETQYF | TGTGCCAGCAGCCCAGGACTAGCGGGGGGACTATCAGGAGAAGAGACCCAGTACTTC
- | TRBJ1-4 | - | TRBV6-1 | CASSVAASTNEKLFF | TGTGCCAGCAGTGTCGCGGCTTCCACTAATGAAAAACTGTTTTTT
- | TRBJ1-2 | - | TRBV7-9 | CASSLVTGYGYTF | TGTGCCAGCAGCTTAGTTACTGGCTATGGCTACACCTTC
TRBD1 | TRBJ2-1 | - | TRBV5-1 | CASSTTAGGRNEQFF | TGCGCCAGCAGCACGACTGCAGGGGGCAGGAATGAGCAGTTCTTC
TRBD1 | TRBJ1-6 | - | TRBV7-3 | CASSLTGVGNSPLHF | TGTGCCAGCAGCTTGACAGGGGTGGGAAATTCACCCCTCCACTTT
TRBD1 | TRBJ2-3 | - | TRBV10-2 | CASSEDRGPYTQYF | TGCGCCAGCAGTGAAGACAGGGGGCCATATACGCAGTATTTT
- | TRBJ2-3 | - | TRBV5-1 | CASSSRGGTDTQYF | TGCGCCAGCAGCTCTAGGGGGGGCACAGATACGCAGTATTTT
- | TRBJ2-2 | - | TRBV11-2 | CASSLFAGSNTGELFF | TGTGCCAGCAGCTTATTTGCGGGATCGAACACCGGGGAGCTGTTTTTT
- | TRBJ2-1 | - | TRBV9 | CASSVGIAPVNDEQFF | TGTGCCAGCAGCGTCGGAATAGCGCCGGTGAACGATGAGCAGTTCTTC
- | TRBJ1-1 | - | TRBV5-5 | CASSSQAMNTEAFF | TGTGCCAGCAGCTCTCAGGCGATGAACACTGAAGCTTTCTTT
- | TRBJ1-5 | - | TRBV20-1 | CSASPGQSQHF | TGCAGTGCTAGCCCGGGACAAAGCCAGCATTTT
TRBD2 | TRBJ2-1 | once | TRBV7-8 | CASSLVRQREPGGNEQFF | TGTGCCAGCAGCTTAGTTCGCCAGCGGGAGCCGGGGGGCAATGAGCAGTTCTTC
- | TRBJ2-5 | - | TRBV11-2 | CASTLRGLMETQYF | TGTGCCAGCACCTTAAGGGGATTAATGGAGACCCAGTACTTC
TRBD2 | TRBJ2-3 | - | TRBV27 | CASSFVGTSGGSDTQYF | TGTGCCAGCAGTTTTGTTGGGACTAGCGGGGGCTCAGATACGCAGTATTTT
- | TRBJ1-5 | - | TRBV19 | CASSKGDARNQPQHF | TGTGCCAGTAGTAAGGGGGATGCACGCAATCAGCCCCAGCATTTT
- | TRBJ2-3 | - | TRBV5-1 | CASSFLTHGGDTQYF | TGCGCCAGCAGCTTTCTGACTCACGGAGGAGATACGCAGTATTTT
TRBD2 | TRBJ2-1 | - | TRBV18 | CASSPTSGGNEQFF | TGTGCCAGCTCACCGACTAGCGGAGGGAATGAGCAGTTCTTC
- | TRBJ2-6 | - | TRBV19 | CASSTAGPGANVLTF | TGTGCCAGTAGTACGGCAGGGCCGGGGGCCAACGTCCTGACTTTC
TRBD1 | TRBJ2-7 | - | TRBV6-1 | CASSDETGYYEQYF | TGTGCCAGCAGTGACGAGACAGGGTACTACGAGCAGTACTTC